These 25 T cell receptor beta chains originate from one sample sequenced in a study of blood T cell repertoires in COVID-19. Generated by immunoSEQ multiplex PCR, the TCRdb table keeps only in-frame clones and is missing some. The repertoire holds 150,000 to 200,000 clones, with around 81% as singletons. What was sequenced was peripheral blood. Source of these receptors: a man aged 65-85 years who had recovered from COVID-19.

J is TRBJ1-2 and V is TRBV5-4; perhaps TRBD1 as D (5 bases). The CDR3 is 13 amino acids. Per germline, CDR1 SGHNT and CDR2 YYREEE (reference sequence). Trimming removed 0 bases from V and 8 bases from J, with 11 bases in between. This chain's CDR3 is CASSLGGAGGYTF. The CDR3 DNA follows: TGTGCCAGCAGCTTGGGCGGGGCGGGGGGCTACACCTTC.

This clone was seen only once. This rearrangement joins TRBV18 to TRBJ2-5; D might be TRBD1 (5 bases). This CDR3 is 14 amino acids long. The V end lost 4 bases, the J end lost 1 base, and 10 bases lay between the germline ends. Germline values: CDR1 KGHSH, CDR2 LQKENI. DNA of the CDR3: TGTGCCAGCTCACAAGGGGCAGTCCAAGAGACCCAGTACTTC. This sequence encodes CASSQGAVQETQYF.

This chain links TRBV5-4 with TRBJ2-7; 9 nucleotides agree with TRBD2. This CDR3 is built from 17 residues. Germline V CDR1 and CDR2: SGHNT, YYREEE (reference sequence). V shed 2 bases, J shed 6 bases, and the junction held 15 bases outside the gene matches. The CDR3 region is CASSLLQAGAGGAEQYF. The CDR3 DNA sequence: TGTGCCAGCAGCTTACTACAGGCCGGAGCGGGGGGAGCCGAGCAGTACTTC.

V and J are TRBV6-2 or TRBV6-3 and TRBJ1-3; D is perhaps TRBD1 (5 bases). The CDR3 is 16 amino acids. CDR1 and CDR2 (germline): MNHEY, SVGEGT. V lost 0 bases and J 0 bases, leaving 9 bases between the germline ends. The CDR3 protein is CASSYSRGSSGNTIYF. CDR3 in DNA: TGTGCCAGCAGTTACTCGCGGGGCAGCTCTGGAAACACCATATATTTT.

CDR3 amino acids: CASSLVSYNSPLHF. The CDR3 DNA reads as TGCGCCAGCAGCTTGGTGAGTTATAATTCACCCCTCCACTTT. The chain recombines TRBV5-1 with TRBJ1-6; D is unclear. CDR3 length equals 14 residues. Germline CDR1 SGHRS, CDR2 YFSETQ. The germline V and J ends were trimmed by 0 bases and 4 bases, with 5 bases remaining between them.

The chain carries TRBV4-2 and TRBJ1-4; 8 bases are shared with TRBD1. V lost 4 bases, J lost 7 bases, and 8 bases stayed unmatched. The CDR3 covers 15 residues. Germline CDR1 is LGHNA and CDR2 is YNFKEQ. In DNA form, the CDR3 reads TGTGCCAGCAGCCTGAACCGGGACAGGATTGAAAAACTGTTTTTT. Residues: CASSLNRDRIEKLFF.

The chain combines TRBV7-9 with TRBJ2-7; TRBD1 aligns across 8 bases. CDR3 size: 13 residues. CDR1 is SEHNR and CDR2 is FQNEAQ in the germline V gene (reference sequence). The ends lost 5 bases at V and 4 bases at J; junction bases unmatched: 4. The CDR3 region has the DNA TGTGCCAGCAGCCCAGGGGGCCCTTACGAGCAGTACTTC. It yields the protein CASSPGGPYEQYF.

V is TRBV6-2 or TRBV6-3 and J is TRBJ2-2, with 7 bases fitting TRBD2. V lost 6 bases, J lost 0 bases, and 7 bases stayed unmatched. Germline V gene sequence: CDR1 MNHEY, CDR2 SVGEGT. This CDR3 has 16 amino acids. The CDR3 sequence: CASSPLRGANTGELFF. The DNA of the CDR3 is TGTGCCAGCAGCCCTCTTCGGGGGGCGAACACCGGGGAGCTGTTTTTT.

This chain uses TRBV6-1 with TRBJ2-3; D is unclear. There are 15 residues in the CDR3. V was clipped by 0 bases and J by 4 bases, with 11 bases between them. Germline values: CDR1 MNHNS, CDR2 SASEGT. CDR3 sequence reads: CASSEAGRSADTQYF. The CDR3 DNA is TGTGCCAGCAGTGAAGCTGGAAGGAGTGCAGATACGCAGTATTTT.

The V and J genes are TRBV29-1 and TRBJ1-2; 9 nucleotides align to TRBD1. V shed 4 bases and J 8 bases; nucleotides not matched to a gene: 2. This CDR3 contains 11 residues. Germline V gene data show CDR1 as SQVTM and CDR2 as ANQGSEA. In DNA, the CDR3 is TGCAGCGTTGGGACAGGGGACGGCTACACCTTC. This gives the protein CSVGTGDGYTF.

The chain links TRBV5-1 to TRBJ2-3; D is perhaps TRBD1 (6 bases). The V gene lost 0 bases and the J gene lost 5 bases, with 13 bases spanning the gap. From germline, CDR1 is SGHRS and CDR2 YFSETQ. The CDR3 covers 15 residues. The CDR3 bases are TGCGCCAGCAGCTTGGGGCAGGGGTATGGAGATACGCAGTATTTT. This translates into CASSLGQGYGDTQYF.

The chain carries TRBV19 and TRBJ2-7, with a possible D match to TRBD1 (6 bases). The CDR3 extends over 13 amino acids. The germline V and J ends were trimmed by 6 bases and 0 bases, with 9 bases remaining between them. Germline V gives CDR1 LNHDA, CDR2 SQIVND (reference sequence). The CDR3 region has the DNA TGTGCCAGTAGGGACAGTTACTCCTACGAGCAGTACTTC. Encoded protein: CASRDSYSYEQYF.

In its sample, this clone was seen once. V is TRBV28 and J is TRBJ2-7; 7 bases fit TRBD2. Germline V gives CDR1 MDHEN, CDR2 SYDVKM. The junction had 5 bases not matched to a gene; V was cut back by 6 bases and J by 0 bases. CDR3 size: 14 residues. Here the CDR3 reads CASRGGTASYEQYF. CDR3 coding DNA: TGTGCCAGCAGGGGGGGGACGGCCTCCTACGAGCAGTACTTC.

The CDR3 sequence is CATRLGTPNTEAFF. In nucleotides, the CDR3 is TGTGCCACCCGATTGGGGACTCCGAACACTGAAGCTTTCTTT. The genes are TRBV19 and TRBJ1-1; D is possibly TRBD1 (5 bases). Germline values: CDR1 LNHDA, CDR2 SQIVND (reference sequence). V lost 10 bases and J 1 base, leaving 16 bases between the germline ends. The CDR3 is made up of 14 amino acids.

The chain is built from TRBV5-4 and TRBJ2-2, with 8 bases identical to TRBD2. Germline V gene data show CDR1 as SGHNT and CDR2 as YYREEE (reference sequence). This CDR3 contains 14 residues. V was clipped by 4 bases and J by 7 bases; unmatched bases: 6. CDR3 region: CASSAAGVGGELFF. The DNA for the CDR3 is TGTGCCAGCAGCGCAGCGGGAGTAGGCGGGGAGCTGTTTTTT.

The rearrangement uses TRBV4-3 and TRBJ1-5; D is perhaps TRBD1 (5 bases). This CDR3 spans 15 amino acids. V lost 0 bases to trimming and J lost 2 bases, with 8 bases between them. The germline V gene encodes CDR1 LGHNA and CDR2 YSLEER. The CDR3, as DNA: TGCGCCAGCAGCCAAGATGGAGGGGGCAATCAGCCCCAGCATTTT. It is translated as CASSQDGGGNQPQHF.

This chain joins TRBV29-1 and TRBJ1-1; 9 positions agree with TRBD1. The germline CDR1 and CDR2 sequences are SQVTM and ANQGSEA. The CDR3 extends over 16 amino acids. V lost 5 bases, J lost 6 bases, and 16 bases stayed unmatched. DNA of the CDR3: TGCAGCGTTACTGCCGGGACAGGGAATGGTTATTCTGAAGCTTTCTTT. Amino acids: CSVTAGTGNGYSEAFF.

The chain links TRBV15 to TRBJ1-5, with 7 positions matching TRBD1. V trimming: 4 bases; J trimming: 0 bases; junction bases outside the gene matches: 3. CDR3 size: 15 residues. CDR1 is LNHNV and CDR2 is YYDKDF in the germline V gene (reference sequence). The CDR3 region is CATSNRGFSNQPQHF. The CDR3, as DNA: TGTGCCACCAGCAACAGGGGCTTTAGCAATCAGCCCCAGCATTTT.

The chain is built from TRBV19 and TRBJ2-1; the D is unclear. The V gene's germline CDR1 is LNHDA and CDR2 SQIVND (reference sequence). This CDR3 is built from 16 residues. The germline V and J ends were trimmed by 5 bases and 0 bases, with 14 bases remaining between them. For the CDR3, the DNA is TGTGCCAGTAGTCCCCAGGCTCCGAGCTCCTACAATGAGCAGTTCTTC. Translating gives CASSPQAPSSYNEQFF.

The chain recombines TRBV6-5 with TRBJ1-2; tentatively, D is TRBD1 (6 bases). The V and J ends lost 7 bases and 8 bases respectively, with 20 bases between them. CDR3 size: 14 residues. The germline V gene has CDR1 MNHEY and CDR2 SVGAGI. The chain's CDR3 is CASTPANRAEGYTF. For the CDR3, the DNA is TGTGCCAGCACACCAGCCAACAGGGCAGAGGGCTACACCTTC.

The table lists this clone with a few counts. The CDR3 is CASSQFPGLRKEADTQYF. Here the CDR3 DNA reads TGTGCCAGCAGCCAATTCCCGGGACTCCGGAAGGAGGCAGATACGCAGTATTTT. This sequence joins TRBV14 and TRBJ2-3; possibly TRBD2 for D (6 bases). CDR3 length: 18 amino acids. Germline V CDR1 and CDR2: SGHDN, FVKESK. Trimming cost V 2 bases and J 4 bases, with 22 bases left between them.

This chain connects TRBV6-2 or TRBV6-3 to TRBJ1-1; 7 bases fit TRBD1. The CDR3 has 15 residues. Germline-derived CDR1 and CDR2 are MNHEY and SVGEGT. The V and J ends lost 2 bases and 4 bases, in that order; junction bases with no gene match: 7. The CDR3 bases are TGTGCCAGCAGTTACAGGGGGCGCGGCGCCACTGAAGCTTTCTTT. Protein: CASSYRGRGATEAFF.

This clone was found a few times. CDR3 sequence: CASRGTGLEPQHF. The CDR3 region has the DNA TGTGCCAGCAGGGGGACAGGGTTGGAGCCCCAGCATTTT. The chain has TRBV6-5 and TRBJ1-5; TRBD1 matches at 9 bases. CDR3 size: 13 residues. The germline V gene has CDR1 MNHEY and CDR2 SVGAGI. V lost 6 bases to trimming and J lost 8 bases; unmatched junction nucleotides: 5.

The chain combines TRBV7-9 with TRBJ2-5; weak D call: TRBD1 (6 bases). The germline CDR1 and CDR2 sequences are SEHNR and FQNEAQ (reference sequence). The CDR3 spans 14 residues. Trimming pared 2 bases from V and 5 bases from J, leaving 12 bases between. CDR3 sequence reads: CASSLRQGLETQYF. The CDR3 bases are TGTGCCAGCAGCTTACGGCAGGGGTTGGAGACCCAGTACTTC.

This clone was recorded only once. As DNA, the CDR3 is TGTGCCAGCAGCTCGCGCCGGACAGGGGAATCCGAGCAGTTCTTC. This codes for CASSSRRTGESEQFF. The chain joins TRBV7-9 to TRBJ2-1, with 9 bases lining up with TRBD1. The CDR3 has 15 amino acids. Germline trimming cut 4 bases from V and 10 bases from J; bases unmatched to any gene: 11. Germline CDR1 and CDR2: SEHNR and FQNEAQ (reference sequence).